Included here is one TCR beta chain sequence, with context. These data belong to a study of shared clonotypes between healthy human individuals. Looked up from germline, CDR1 is ENHRY and CDR2 is SYGVKD. The CDR3 contains 18 residues. Germline trimming cut 0 bases from V and 1 base from J; bases unmatched to any gene: 8. Sequencing was performed with immunoSEQ multiplex PCR; in TCRdb, only in-frame clones are kept and a portion is missing. This sample has over 850,000 clones; about four fifths occur once, and the top ten carry roughly 0.61%. The sequenced material came from memory CD4+ T cells from PBMCs. Subset reported: CD45RA-negative fraction. The chain uses TRBV10-3 and TRBJ2-7; 11 nucleotides line up with TRBD2. The sequence was obtained from a man aged 18 to 30 in good health. Some clones in this sample may be carry-over from other donors' samples. CDR3 coding DNA: TGTGCCATCAGTGAGTCGGTAACTAGCGGGAGTGGATCCTACGAGCAGTACTTC. This translates into CAISESVTSGSGSYEQYF.